Listed here are 20 T cell receptor beta chains from one sample, sequenced in a study of T cell repertoires in cytomegalovirus infection. Which antigens these TCRs recognize remains unknown. TCRdb ran MiXCR on the reads and lists one entry per CDR3 protein. The sample yields roughly 350,000 distinct CDR3 sequences, approximately 30% seen once. The starting material was cultured PBMCs, obtained from culture after CMV antigen stimulation. These receptors all come from a human donor in good health (CMV status not recorded). Some clones in this sample may be carry-over from other donors' samples.

J is TRBJ2-1 and V is TRBV27; D possibly corresponds to TRBD2 (6 bases). The CDR3 is made up of 16 amino acids. Between the trimmed V and J ends, which lost 6 bases and 2 bases, there was a span of 17 bases. Germline CDR1 and CDR2: MNHEY and SMNVEV (reference sequence). CDR3 coding DNA: TGTGCCAGCAGAGGACTTAGCGGATTTGCCTACAATGAGCAGTTCTTC. It is translated as CASRGLSGFAYNEQFF.

The chain links TRBV19 to TRBJ2-1; D is possibly TRBD2 (6 bases). The CDR3 sequence is 13 residues long. V lost 9 bases and J lost 0, with 9 bases in between. CDR1 LNHDA and CDR2 SQIVND come from the germline V gene (reference sequence). The CDR3 coding sequence is TGTGCCAGCGGGACTCTCTCCTACAATGAGCAGTTCTTC. It specifies CASGTLSYNEQFF.

The chain links TRBV10-3 to TRBJ2-5; 8 nucleotides align to TRBD2. Losses at the gene ends were 2 bases for V and 3 bases for J; bases not matched to a gene: 5. Germline loops: CDR1 ENHRY, CDR2 SYGVKD. The CDR3 is 15 residues long. Here the CDR3 reads CAISELIAGKETQYF. The CDR3 nucleotides read TGTGCCATCAGTGAGCTCATAGCGGGAAAAGAGACCCAGTACTTC.

In this sample, this clonotype turned up a few times. The gene calls are TRBV28 and TRBJ2-7; D remains unclear. V lost 5 bases and J lost 5, with 13 bases in between. Germline assignment: CDR1 MDHEN and CDR2 SYDVKM. This CDR3 region has 13 residues. The chain's CDR3 is CASSTPQADEQYF. The CDR3 nucleotides read TGTGCCAGCAGTACCCCCCAGGCCGACGAGCAGTACTTC.

The chain joins TRBV30 to TRBJ2-1; 10 bases line up with TRBD2. J lost 6 bases, V lost 5 bases, and 4 bases had no gene match. CDR1 GTSNPN and CDR2 SVGIG come from the germline V gene (reference sequence). This CDR3 contains 13 residues. The CDR3 is CAWRLAGVNEQFF. The DNA of the CDR3 is TGTGCCTGGCGACTAGCGGGTGTCAATGAGCAGTTCTTC.

A few counts support this clonotype. The rearrangement uses TRBV28 and TRBJ2-1; TRBD2 is a possible D gene (5 bases). CDR3 size: 14 residues. Germline V CDR1 and CDR2: MDHEN, SYDVKM. Trimming pared 7 bases from V and 2 bases from J, leaving 12 bases between. The DNA for the CDR3 is TGTGCCAGCATTGACGGGAACACCTACAATGAGCAGTTCTTC. The encoded protein is CASIDGNTYNEQFF.

In this sample, this clonotype turned up a few times. The chain links TRBV7-8 to TRBJ2-3; D is possibly TRBD1 (6 bases). The CDR3 extends over 17 amino acids. Trimming shortened V by 5 bases and J by 0 bases, and 18 bases separated the two germline ends. CDR1 is SGHVS, CDR2 FQNEAQ, per germline. The CDR3 DNA reads TGTGCCAGCAGCCCAACTACTCCGGGACATAGCACAGATACGCAGTATTTT. The encoded protein is CASSPTTPGHSTDTQYF.

The sample holds one count of this clonotype. CDR3 bases: TGTGCCAGCAGCTTATCGTCTTCTAGTGCAGATACGCAGTATTTT. Residues: CASSLSSSSADTQYF. The genes are TRBV7-3 and TRBJ2-3, with D uncertain. In germline, CDR1 is SGHTA, CDR2 FQGTGA. This CDR3 is built from 15 residues. Trimming took off 2 bases at V and 4 bases at J, with 13 bases between the two ends.

The chain recombines TRBV29-1 with TRBJ2-1; TRBD2 matches 16 bases. Germline V lookup: CDR1 SQVTM, CDR2 ANQGSEA. The trim removed 4 bases at V and 7 bases at J, leaving 10 bases unmatched. The CDR3 spans 17 residues. Here the CDR3 DNA reads TGCAGCGTTGCCCCGGGACTAGCGGGAGGGCCTCGGAATGAGCAGTTCTTC. It translates to CSVAPGLAGGPRNEQFF.

The chain carries TRBV20-1 and TRBJ2-2; D is unclear. V lost 3 bases and J 0 bases, leaving 14 bases between the germline ends. CDR3 length: 16 amino acids. Looked up from germline, CDR1 is DFQATT and CDR2 is SNEGSKA (reference sequence). The CDR3 protein is CSASLGGIANTGELFF. The CDR3 nucleotides are TGCAGTGCTAGCCTGGGTGGCATCGCGAACACCGGGGAGCTGTTTTTT.

A few counts support this clonotype. This rearrangement joins TRBV19 to TRBJ2-1; TRBD2 matches 9 bases. The CDR3 is 18 amino acids. Germline CDR1 reads LNHDA; CDR2 reads SQIVND (reference sequence). With 5 bases clipped from V and 7 bases from J, the junction kept 18 bases outside the gene matches. The CDR3 region is CASSASPRGGLAHNEQFF. The CDR3 nucleotides are TGTGCCAGTAGTGCCTCCCCCAGAGGGGGACTAGCTCATAATGAGCAGTTCTTC.

On this clonotype itself: A much larger clone differs from this one at a single base, so this may be a read error. V and J are TRBV7-2 and TRBJ1-3, with D possibly matching TRBD1 (5 bases). This CDR3 spans 15 amino acids. The ends were cut back, 4 bases at V and 16 bases at J, with 26 bases in the middle. Germline V gene data show CDR1 as SGHTA and CDR2 as FQGNSA. The CDR3 DNA is TGTGCCAGCAGCTCCGGGGCCTCCCGAGGCGACATCATGTATTTT. This encodes CASSSGASRGDIMYF.

This clonotype occurred a few times. The chain carries TRBV10-3 and TRBJ1-1, with D perhaps matching TRBD1 (5 bases). The germline V and J ends were trimmed by 2 bases and 3 bases, with 13 bases remaining between them. The CDR3 covers 15 residues. Germline V gene data show CDR1 as ENHRY and CDR2 as SYGVKD. Here the CDR3 reads CAISERDAKDTEAFF. In DNA form, the CDR3 reads TGTGCCATCAGTGAGCGGGACGCGAAAGACACTGAAGCTTTCTTT.

This clonotype was observed a handful of times. The J gene is TRBJ2-3, the V gene TRBV7-2; 8 bases agree with TRBD2. Germline assignment: CDR1 SGHTA and CDR2 FQGNSA. The CDR3 runs 19 residues. Trimming at V came to 5 bases and at J to 2 bases, leaving 18 bases not matched to a gene. Here the CDR3 reads CASSRPSGTSGLHTDTQYF. Written as DNA, the CDR3 is TGTGCCAGCAGCCGACCCTCCGGGACTAGTGGCTTGCACACAGATACGCAGTATTTT.

This clonotype was seen a few times. V gene TRBV12-3 or TRBV12-4 combines with J gene TRBJ2-2; D perhaps matches TRBD2 (5 bases). The CDR3 covers 17 residues. V lost 2 bases to trimming and J lost 3 bases, with 16 bases between them. The CDR3 here is CASSLISGIGHTGELFF. The CDR3 DNA reads as TGTGCCAGCAGTTTAATTTCGGGAATCGGTCACACCGGGGAGCTGTTTTTT.

The chain uses TRBV7-4 and TRBJ2-1; perhaps D is TRBD1 or TRBD2 (5 bases each). The germline gives CDR1 SGHVT, CDR2 SQSDAQ. The V and J ends lost 5 bases and 3 bases respectively, with 14 bases between them. This CDR3 is built from 15 residues. The DNA for the CDR3 is TGTGCCAGCAGCCCGACGGGACGGGGCTACAATGAGCAGTTCTTC. Translation: CASSPTGRGYNEQFF. Complete variable domain (other parts from reference TRBV7-4 and TRBJ2-1): GAGVSQSPRYKVAKRGRDVALRCDSISGHVTLYWYRQTLGQGSEVLTYSQSDAQRDKSGRPSGRFSAERPERSVSTLKIQRTEQGDSAVYLCASSPTGRGYNEQFFGPGTRLTVL.

Note on this clonotype: The germline gene is not matched at one end of the junction; a read error may be the cause. The chain carries TRBV7-6 and TRBJ1-1, with D tentatively TRBD1 (5 bases). Germline values: CDR1 SGHVS, CDR2 FNYEAQ. The CDR3 extends over 15 amino acids. This CDR3 is CDSSLSLRGLVEAFF. CDR3 DNA sequence: TGTGACAGCAGCTTATCCTTACGGGGGTTAGTCGAAGCTTTCTTT.

This rearrangement joins TRBV7-6 to TRBJ1-6; TRBD1 matches 11 bases. Germline lookup yields CDR1 SGHVS and CDR2 FNYEAQ. There are 17 residues in the CDR3. The V gene end was trimmed by 3 bases and the J gene end by 10 bases; junction bases not matched to a gene: 11. The CDR3 DNA reads as TGTGCCAGCAGCTTTTCCCGAGGACAGGGGGCATTGTCACCCCTCCACTTT. Translation gives CASSFSRGQGALSPLHF. Supplemented by reference TRBV7-6 and TRBJ1-6, the full variable domain reads GAGVSQSPRYKVTKRGQDVALRCDPISGHVSLYWYRQALGQGPEFLTYFNYEAQQDKSGLPNDRFSAERPEGSISTLTIQRTEQRDSAMYRCASSFSRGQGALSPLHFGNGTRLTVT.

This clonotype has more than one count but fewer than ten. This chain links TRBV7-9 with TRBJ1-2; 7 positions agree with TRBD1. In germline, CDR1 is SEHNR, CDR2 FQNEAQ (reference sequence). The CDR3 is 18 residues long. Trimming at V came to 1 base and at J to 1 base, leaving 12 bases not matched to a gene. The CDR3 nucleotides are TGTGCCAGCAGCTTAGGGCTACCGACAGGGAGGGGTAACTATGGCTACACCTTC. This gives the protein CASSLGLPTGRGNYGYTF.

The chain joins TRBV11-3 to TRBJ2-1; 16 bases match TRBD2. Trimming removed 4 bases from V and 12 bases from J; junction bases left unmatched: 18. Per germline, CDR1 SGHNT and CDR2 YENEEA. The CDR3 is 19 amino acids. The CDR3 DNA sequence: TGTGCCAGCAGCTCGGGACTAGCGGGAGGGACCTACAATGAGCAGGCGCAGTTCTTC. As protein: CASSSGLAGGTYNEQAQFF.